This section outlines one T cell receptor beta chain sequence together with its context. The antigen is undetermined. The sample originates from a study of identical twins. The study's findings and limits: When twins shared out-of-frame alpha sequences, those sequences had excess low generation probability. Models underpredicted monozygotic twin sharing of out-of-frame TCR alpha. In beta out-of-frame sequences, the excess sharing between twins was weaker.

TCRdb processed the 5' RACE reads anew with MiXCR; each CDR3 protein has one entry. The sample shows fewer than 450,000 distinct CDR3 sequences, approximately 9.1% of them seen only once. Healthy Caucasians supplied all donations. Losses at the gene ends were 6 bases for V and 7 bases for J; bases not matched to a gene: 5. The length of the CDR3 is 13 residues. The origin of this receptor is a woman in her 50s in good health. The rearrangement joins TRBV12-3 or TRBV12-4 to TRBJ1-1; 10 bases map to TRBD1. Sequencing was carried out using naive T cells sorted from blood. The CDR3 sequence is CASSYGTGVEAFF. The DNA of the CDR3 is TGTGCCAGCAGCTACGGGACAGGGGTTGAAGCTTTCTTT.